This T cell receptor (beta chain) came from a study of T cell repertoires in cytomegalovirus infection. Study-wide background: Matching HLA type, along with CMV infection, was indicated by public TCR beta signatures.

This CDR3 region has 14 residues. Trimming took off 5 bases at V and 9 bases at J, with 16 bases between the two ends. Germline V gives CDR1 SGHTA, CDR2 FQGNSA. Study results and limitations: HLA-C-restricted, CMV-specific TCR beta clonotypes were dominant ex vivo. CMV carriers with the relevant HLA were identified by cumulative public TCR beta family frequency.

A remark on this clonotype: Antigen specificity is unknown. A much larger clone sits a single nucleotide away, making a read error possible.

TCRdb independently ran MiXCR on the reads; one entry per CDR3 protein. The sample carries roughly 250,000 distinct CDR3 sequences, roughly 20% recorded once. V usage is TRBV7-2 and J usage is TRBJ2-2, with D possibly being TRBD1 (6 bases). Sequenced input: CD8+ T cells from PBMCs. The clonotype was recovered from a human donor in good health (CMV status not recorded). Some clones in this sample may be carry-over from other donors' samples. CDR3 coding DNA: TGTGCCAGCAGCGAAACCACAGGGTCCAGGGAGCTGTTTTTT. Its translation is CASSETTGSRELFF. Filled out from reference TRBV7-2 and TRBJ2-2, the complete variable domain reads GAGVSQSPSNKVTEKGKDVELRCDPISGHTALYWYRQSLGQGLEFLIYFQGNSAPDKSGLPSDRFSAERTGGSVSTLTIQRTQQEDSAVYLCASSETTGSRELFFGEGSRLTVL.